The following is a TCR beta chain sequence with its context. Its antigen is unidentified. The data derive from a study of cytomegalovirus exposure and HLA in healthy donors. Overall study findings and caveats: Later examination showed HLA-associated TCR beta chains had greater clonal expansion than equally common others. In a later analysis, at a false discovery rate of 0.05, 15,000 to 20,000 TCR beta sequences matched HLA alleles. Donor immune exposure was known only as CMV serostatus.

The CDR3 sequence is 18 residues long. PCR amplification relied on 60 Vbeta primers (plus 13 Jbeta primers). The assay was immunoSEQ multiplex PCR, and TCRdb's table has in-frame clones only and misses some. The sample has 100,000 or so clones, approximately 81% seen once. Material for sequencing was PBMCs. The TCR originated in a male donor in good health and CMV-seropositive. The rearrangement joins TRBV21-1 to TRBJ2-7; TRBD1 was called by the table and not checked on the DNA. TRBV21-1 is termed a pseudogene. The CDR3, as DNA: TGTGCCAGCAGCCTACTTCCTATACAGGGGAAGGAAGGCTACGAGCAGTACTTC. It translates to CASSLLPIQGKEGYEQYF.